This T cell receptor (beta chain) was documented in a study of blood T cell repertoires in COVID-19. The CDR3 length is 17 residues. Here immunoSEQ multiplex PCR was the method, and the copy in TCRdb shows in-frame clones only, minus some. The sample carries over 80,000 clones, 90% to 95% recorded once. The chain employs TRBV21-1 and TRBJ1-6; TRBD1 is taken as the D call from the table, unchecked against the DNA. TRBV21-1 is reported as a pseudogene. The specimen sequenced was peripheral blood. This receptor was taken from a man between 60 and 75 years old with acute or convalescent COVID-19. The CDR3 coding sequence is TGTGCCAGCAGAACTTTCCTGGGGGACAGTCATAATTCACCCCTCCACTTT. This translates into CASRTFLGDSHNSPLHF.